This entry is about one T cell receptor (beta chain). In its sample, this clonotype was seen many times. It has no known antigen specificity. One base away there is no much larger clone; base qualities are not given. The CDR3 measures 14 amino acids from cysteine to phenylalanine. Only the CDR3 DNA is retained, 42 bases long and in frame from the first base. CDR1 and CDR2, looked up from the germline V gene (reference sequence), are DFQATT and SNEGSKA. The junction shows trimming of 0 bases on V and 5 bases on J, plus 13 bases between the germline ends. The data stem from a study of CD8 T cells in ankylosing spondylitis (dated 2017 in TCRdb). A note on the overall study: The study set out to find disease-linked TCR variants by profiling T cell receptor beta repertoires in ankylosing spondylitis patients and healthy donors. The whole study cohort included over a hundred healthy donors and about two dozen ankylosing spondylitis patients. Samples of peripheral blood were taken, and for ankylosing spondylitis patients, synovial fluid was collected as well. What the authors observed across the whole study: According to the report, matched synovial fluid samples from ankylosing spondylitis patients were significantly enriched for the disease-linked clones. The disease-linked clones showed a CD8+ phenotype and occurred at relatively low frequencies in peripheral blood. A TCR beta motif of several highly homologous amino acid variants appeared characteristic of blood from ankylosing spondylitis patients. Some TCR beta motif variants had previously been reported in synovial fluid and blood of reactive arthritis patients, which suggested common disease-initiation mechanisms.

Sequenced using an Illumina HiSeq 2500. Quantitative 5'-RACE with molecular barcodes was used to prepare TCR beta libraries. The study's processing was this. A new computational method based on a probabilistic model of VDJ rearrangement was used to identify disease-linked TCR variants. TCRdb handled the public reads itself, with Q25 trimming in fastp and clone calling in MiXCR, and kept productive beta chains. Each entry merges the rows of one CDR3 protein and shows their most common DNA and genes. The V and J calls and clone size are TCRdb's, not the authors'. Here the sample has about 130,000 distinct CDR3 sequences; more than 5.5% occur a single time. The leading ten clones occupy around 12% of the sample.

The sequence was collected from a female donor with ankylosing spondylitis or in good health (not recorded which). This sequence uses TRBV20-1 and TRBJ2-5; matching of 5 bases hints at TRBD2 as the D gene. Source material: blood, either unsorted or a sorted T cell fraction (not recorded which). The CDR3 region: CSARDSRRLETQYF. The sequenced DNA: TGCAGTGCTAGAGATTCTAGGAGGTTGGAGACCCAGTACTTC.